This T cell receptor beta chain was captured by sequencing in a study of shared clonotypes between healthy human individuals. Trimming took 2 bases from V and 9 from J, leaving 9 bases between them. Per germline, CDR1 SGDLS and CDR2 YYNGEE. This CDR3 spans 12 amino acids. Regarding the study as a whole: Some naive CD4 clonotypes, around 5%, turned up in common across a handful of donors.

Per sorted-subset replicate PCR, input was approximately 210 ng DNA, representing tens of thousands of T cell genomes. Libraries were prepared by immunoSEQ multiplex PCR; TCRdb keeps only in-frame clonotypes and omits some of them. The repertoire holds some 2.1 million clones, around 96% seen once, with 0.9% to 1.3% in the top ten. A remark on this clone: Antigen specificity is unknown. In the same sample, other DNA sequences code for this CDR3.

Naivety among CD8 cells was defined by CD45RO negativity and positive CCR7 selection, thereby excluding terminally differentiated effector memory CD45RA+ cells. The chain carries TRBV9 and TRBJ2-1; D gene ambiguous. This TCR was recovered from a man between 18 and 29 years old in good health. Sequenced: naive CD8+ T cells sorted from blood. The DNA for the CDR3 is TGTGCCAGCAGCGTCGGCTCGGGTGAGCAGTTCTTC. Amino acid sequence: CASSVGSGEQFF.